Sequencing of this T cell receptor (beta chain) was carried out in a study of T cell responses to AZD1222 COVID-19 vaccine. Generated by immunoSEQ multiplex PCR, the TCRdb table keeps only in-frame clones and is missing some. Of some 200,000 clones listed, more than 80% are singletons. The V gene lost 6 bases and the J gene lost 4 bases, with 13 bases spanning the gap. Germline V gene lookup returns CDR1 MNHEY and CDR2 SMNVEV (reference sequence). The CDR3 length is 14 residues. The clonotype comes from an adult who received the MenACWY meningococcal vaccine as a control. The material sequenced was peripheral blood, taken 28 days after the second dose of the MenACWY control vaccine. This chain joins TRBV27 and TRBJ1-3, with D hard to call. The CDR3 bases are TGTGCCAGCAGCCCGGTAGCAGCCGGAAACACCATATATTTT. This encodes CASSPVAAGNTIYF.